This T cell receptor beta chain was captured by sequencing in a study of regulatory T cells in long-lasting Graves disease. Across the whole study: Patients with new Graves' disease had used antithyroid drugs below 3 months.

General study points: TRBV28, TRBJ1-2 and TRBJ2-5 were favored in persistent disease.

Stated time point: newly diagnosed GD, antithyroid drugs for less than 3 months. PBMC RNA served as the TCR library source. Germline lookup yields CDR1 LGHDT and CDR2 YNNKEL (reference sequence). The CDR3 spans 16 residues. Germline trimming cut 2 bases from V and 0 bases from J; bases unmatched to any gene: 6. Researchers made TCR beta libraries by using iRepertoire HTBI primers and running Arm-PCR on CDR3 regions. One entry per CDR3 protein results from TCRdb running MiXCR on the multiplex PCR reads. Here the sample spans about 430,000 distinct CDR3 sequences, approximately 15% being singletons. Concerning this clonotype: Its matching antigen is unknown.

The sample was also reused in another study, on T cells in Graves' hyperthyroidism and ophthalmopathy. This second study says: Using the HTBI primer set, a first-round RT-PCR was run on the TCR CDR3. Using 13 V-J features, a model discriminated ophthalmopathy from stable hyperthyroidism.

This TCR was sampled from a woman aged 35 to 49 with Graves disease. The rearrangement joins TRBV3-1 to TRBJ1-2; TRBD1 aligns across 7 bases. The sample was peripheral blood mononuclear cells (PBMCs), taken at new diagnosis, from a patient treated with antithyroid drugs. The CDR3 region is CASSQRTGPTNYGYTF. The CDR3, as DNA: TGTGCCAGCAGCCAACGGACAGGCCCGACTAACTATGGCTACACCTTC.